Below, 6 T cell receptor beta chains from the same sample are listed, as sequenced in a study of neurological immune-mediated disorders. TCRdb re-analysed the 5' RACE reads in MiXCR, keeping a single row per CDR3 protein. The sample comprises 15,000 to 20,000 distinct CDR3 sequences, roughly 10% of which are singletons, and about 32% rests with the top ten. The source material was CD8+ T cells from blood. All receptors derive from a woman in her forties or fifties in good health.

This clonotype was seen repeatedly, ten times or more. V is TRBV29-1 and J is TRBJ2-5, with a possible D match to TRBD2 (6 bases). The length of the CDR3 is 13 residues. From germline, CDR1 is SQVTM and CDR2 ANQGSEA. V dropped 4 bases and J dropped 1 base, with 10 bases sitting between them. CDR3 coding DNA: TGCAGCGTTGGCGGCGGGACCCAAGAGACCCAGTACTTC. Its protein is CSVGGGTQETQYF.

By share of the sample, this clonotype is medium-sized (0.01 to 0.1%). The chain couples TRBV29-1 to TRBJ2-1; D is possibly TRBD1 (6 bases). V was trimmed by 0 bases and J by 3 bases, leaving 27 bases between them. The CDR3 runs to 20 residues. Germline CDR1 is SQVTM and CDR2 is ANQGSEA. CDR3 nucleotides: TGCAGCGTTGAAGATGGGAGAGCCGGCAAAGCAGGGGACCTCTACAATGAGCAGTTCTTC. Protein: CSVEDGRAGKAGDLYNEQFF.

This clonotype was seen many times. The rearrangement links TRBV18 to TRBJ2-7; D might be TRBD1 or TRBD2, each matching 5 bases. Germline V gene data show CDR1 as KGHSH and CDR2 as LQKENI. The CDR3 is 13 amino acids. V lost 5 bases, J lost 2 bases, and 10 bases lay in between. The CDR3 DNA follows: TGTGCCAGCTCAGGGACGGAAGCCTACGAGCAGTACTTC. This sequence encodes CASSGTEAYEQYF.

This clonotype was counted at least ten times. The chain is built from TRBV7-6 and TRBJ2-1, with D perhaps matching TRBD2 (6 bases). Germline CDR1 is SGHVS and CDR2 is FNYEAQ. The CDR3 runs 16 residues. Trimming pared 5 bases from V and 2 bases from J, leaving 16 bases between. The CDR3 is CASSPFSGGAYNEQFF. CDR3 sequence (DNA): TGTGCCAGCAGCCCGTTTTCTGGAGGGGCCTACAATGAGCAGTTCTTC.

This clonotype was observed at least ten times. J is TRBJ2-3 and V is TRBV20-1; 10 bases map to TRBD1. The germline gives CDR1 DFQATT, CDR2 SNEGSKA (reference sequence). The junction had 19 bases not matched to a gene; V was cut back by 3 bases and J by 10 bases. The CDR3 covers 17 residues. CDR3 bases: TGCAGTGCTAGGGCCCTCGGGACAGGGGAGAAGGGATTGGCGCAGTATTTT. Amino acids: CSARALGTGEKGLAQYF.

This clonotype was recorded at least ten times. The rearrangement joins TRBV12-3 or TRBV12-4 to TRBJ2-3; 8 bases are a match to TRBD2. This CDR3 is built from 13 residues. Germline trimming cut 5 bases from V and 13 bases from J; bases unmatched to any gene: 11. This chain's CDR3 is CASSRGSPGGEYF. The CDR3 bases are TGTGCCAGCAGTCGCGGGAGTCCCGGGGGGGAGTATTTT.